The sequence of this TCR beta chain was determined in a study of neurological immune-mediated disorders. On the study more broadly: Among approximately 34 multiple sclerosis patients, approximately 31 were relapsing-remitting and 3 were secondary progressive.

Study-wide results and limits: HTLV-1-associated myelopathy had the most TCR clonal expansion, while multiple sclerosis had the least, a level that fell below healthy controls.

The V and J ends lost 3 bases and 0 bases, in that order; junction bases with no gene match: 10. CDR1 DFQATT and CDR2 SNEGSKA come from the germline V gene (reference sequence). The CDR3 has 19 residues. One entry per CDR3 protein, called by TCRdb with MiXCR from the 5' RACE reads. The data contain about 82,000 distinct CDR3 sequences, 2% to 3% of them singletons. The sample holds many counts of this clonotype. What it recognizes is unknown. Specimen: PBMCs. The chain has TRBV20-1 and TRBJ2-3, with 15 bases identical to TRBD2. The receptor comes from a woman aged 25-40 years with multiple sclerosis. The CDR3 spells CSARTGGLAGGRSTDTQYF. The CDR3, as DNA: TGCAGTGCTAGGACCGGAGGACTAGCGGGAGGGAGGAGCACAGATACGCAGTATTTT.